A single sample gave rise to the 2 T cell receptor beta chains below, sequenced in a study of T cells after yellow fever vaccination. TCRdb re-called the 5' RACE reads through MiXCR, storing one row per CDR3 protein. The repertoire holds roughly 32,000 distinct CDR3 sequences, approximately 6.6% seen once, with about 20% in the top ten. The source material was PBMCs, either bulk or a sorted T-cell subset (CD4+, CD8+, memory, or dextramer-sorted; not recorded which), sampled on the day of the first yellow fever vaccination. Receptor source: a man between 18 and 29 years old who received the YFV17D yellow fever vaccine.

This clonotype was detected only a few times. In DNA, the CDR3 is TGTGCCAGCAGCGTAGATATAAGAGAGACCCAGTACTTC. Translated: CASSVDIRETQYF. V gene TRBV7-3 combines with J gene TRBJ2-5, with unresolved D. In germline, CDR1 is SGHTA, CDR2 FQGTGA. This CDR3 region has 13 residues. Trimming took 5 bases from V and 4 from J, leaving 11 bases between them.

Many counts were recorded for this clonotype. The rearrangement uses TRBV30 and TRBJ2-7; D possibly corresponds to TRBD2 (6 bases). V gave up 3 bases and J gave up 1 base, with 7 bases separating them. The CDR3 has 12 amino acids. The germline V gene has CDR1 GTSNPN and CDR2 SVGIG (reference sequence). Here the CDR3 reads CAWRRESYEQYF. In nucleotides, the CDR3 is TGTGCCTGGAGGCGGGAATCCTACGAGCAGTACTTC.